Below, 23 T cell receptor beta chains from the same sample are listed, as sequenced in a study of blood T cell repertoires in COVID-19. Clones were sequenced by immunoSEQ multiplex PCR, and TCRdb holds only the in-frame ones, with some missing. The sample has 200,000 to 250,000 clones, roughly 81% seen once. Sequenced: peripheral blood. The receptors originated from a woman between 45 and 65 years old with active or convalescent COVID-19.

The chain couples TRBV7-9 to TRBJ2-5; 11 bases align to TRBD1. This CDR3 has 16 amino acids. Germline V gene data show CDR1 as SEHNR and CDR2 as FQNEAQ (reference sequence). Trimming at V came to 5 bases and at J to 1 base, leaving 6 bases not matched to a gene. CDR3 coding DNA: TGTGCCAGCAGCCCTATCGGGACAGGGGGCCAAGAGACCCAGTACTTC. This gives the protein CASSPIGTGGQETQYF.

The rearrangement links TRBV6-1 to TRBJ1-2, with D unclear. Germline V gene data show CDR1 as MNHNS and CDR2 as SASEGT. The CDR3 consists of 16 residues. The germline V and J ends were trimmed by 0 bases and 1 base, with 12 bases remaining between them. The CDR3: CASSEAEAGVNYGYTF. CDR3 DNA: TGTGCCAGCAGTGAAGCGGAGGCCGGGGTTAACTATGGCTACACCTTC.

The rearrangement uses TRBV25-1 and TRBJ2-3; unclear D gene. Germline CDR1 reads MGHDK; CDR2 reads SYGVNS. Trimming took off 4 bases at V and 5 bases at J, with 13 bases between the two ends. This CDR3 is built from 14 residues. The CDR3 spells CASSGAAQVDTQYF. The DNA for the CDR3 is TGTGCCAGCAGTGGCGCAGCCCAGGTAGATACGCAGTATTTT.

V gene TRBV28 combines with J gene TRBJ1-6; 7 bases line up with TRBD1. The CDR3 length is 15 residues. V lost 7 bases and J lost 7; bases outside the gene matches: 10. From germline, CDR1 is MDHEN and CDR2 SYDVKM. The CDR3 sequence: CASTLVGQQNSPLHF. The CDR3 coding sequence is TGTGCCAGCACCCTAGTGGGACAGCAGAATTCACCCCTCCACTTT.

The chain links TRBV11-2 to TRBJ1-1; D uncertain. The CDR3 covers 15 residues. V was pared by 4 bases and J by 0 bases, with 12 bases between. Germline V gives CDR1 SGHAT, CDR2 FQNNGV. CDR3 DNA sequence: TGTGCCAGCAGCTCCTTACGGGTGGTGAACACTGAAGCTTTCTTT. Translating gives CASSSLRVVNTEAFF. The whole variable domain, filled in from reference TRBV11-2 and TRBJ1-1, reads EAGVAQSPRYKIIEKRQSVAFWCNPISGHATLYWYQQILGQGPKLLIQFQNNGVVDDSQLPKDRFSAERLKGVDSTLKIQPAKLEDSAVYLCASSSLRVVNTEAFFGQGTRLTVV.

The rearrangement links TRBV6-5 to TRBJ1-1; TRBD1 is a possible D gene (6 bases). Trimming pared 0 bases from V and 1 base from J, leaving 9 bases between. The length of the CDR3 is 15 residues. The germline CDR1 and CDR2 sequences are MNHEY and SVGAGI. This CDR3 reads CASSYSGTTNTEAFF. DNA for the CDR3: TGTGCCAGCAGTTACTCGGGGACAACGAACACTGAAGCTTTCTTT.

This rearrangement joins TRBV28 to TRBJ2-1; 8 nucleotides match TRBD2. V shed 10 bases, J shed 5 bases, and the junction held 10 bases outside the gene matches. This CDR3 contains 14 residues. In germline, CDR1 is MDHEN, CDR2 SYDVKM. This CDR3 reads CAISTSGGDNEQFF. CDR3 in DNA: TGTGCCATATCTACTAGCGGAGGGGACAATGAGCAGTTCTTC.

The rearrangement joins TRBV2 to TRBJ2-5, with D unresolved. Germline CDR1 and CDR2: SNHLY and FYNNEI. V gave up 5 bases and J gave up 3 bases, with 4 bases separating them. The length of the CDR3 is 11 residues. CDR3 nucleotides: TGTGCCAGCAGTCCCAAAGAGACCCAGTACTTC. Its protein product is CASSPKETQYF.

This clone was found once. This chain joins TRBV28 and TRBJ2-3; possible D gene TRBD2, 7 bases. Trimming shortened V by 6 bases and J by 2 bases, and 21 bases separated the two germline ends. The CDR3 loop spans 17 amino acids. Germline V gives CDR1 MDHEN, CDR2 SYDVKM. CDR3 sequence: CASSSLGGAKNTDTQYF. CDR3 sequence (DNA): TGTGCCAGCAGCTCCCTAGGGGGGGCGAAGAACACAGATACGCAGTATTTT.

The table lists this clone with a count of one. The chain carries TRBV10-3 and TRBJ1-1; 10 bases line up with TRBD1. This CDR3 region has 13 residues. Germline-derived CDR1 and CDR2 are ENHRY and SYGVKD. Trimming cost V 10 bases and J 4 bases; bases outside gene matches: 6. As DNA, the CDR3 is TGTGCCACTGGGACAGGGGAGGGCACTGAAGCTTTCTTT. Translating it yields CATGTGEGTEAFF.

Here the CDR3 DNA reads TGTGCCAGCAGCCCTCTCTTACAGGGGTCCAACTATGGCTACACCTTC. This translates into CASSPLLQGSNYGYTF. This chain joins TRBV7-9 and TRBJ1-2; 7 nucleotides match TRBD1. The germline gives CDR1 SEHNR, CDR2 FQNEAQ (reference sequence). The CDR3 length is 16 residues. The V segment lost 5 bases and the J segment 2 bases; nucleotides outside the gene matches: 11.

The chain has TRBV2 and TRBJ1-4; 7 positions match TRBD1. There are 15 residues in the CDR3. Germline assignment: CDR1 SNHLY and CDR2 FYNNEI. The V segment lost 6 bases and the J segment 7 bases; nucleotides outside the gene matches: 11. The CDR3 nucleotides read TGTGCCAGCAGGGGCTCAGGGGGAGGTAGTGAAAAACTGTTTTTT. This sequence encodes CASRGSGGGSEKLFF.

CDR3 coding DNA: TGCAGCGTTCGATGGGCGGGCACTGAAGCTTTCTTT. This sequence encodes CSVRWAGTEAFF. This chain connects TRBV29-1 to TRBJ1-1; D gene unclear. Trimming removed 5 bases at V and 4 bases at J, with 11 bases between. There are 12 residues in the CDR3. From germline, CDR1 is SQVTM and CDR2 ANQGSEA.

The chain couples TRBV9 to TRBJ2-2; D is possibly TRBD2 (5 bases). Germline V CDR1 and CDR2: SGDLS, YYNGEE. Trimming cost V 4 bases and J 5 bases, with 9 bases left between them. The CDR3 spans 13 residues. CDR3 sequence (DNA): TGTGCCAGCAGCCCCGGGGTTACCGGGGAGCTGTTTTTT. Its protein is CASSPGVTGELFF.

In its sample, this clone was seen a few times. The V call is TRBV19, the J call TRBJ1-1; 8 bases are a match to TRBD1. The CDR3 runs 14 residues. The V gene end was trimmed by 4 bases and the J gene end by 0 bases; junction bases not matched to a gene: 1. Germline loops: CDR1 LNHDA, CDR2 SQIVND (reference sequence). Written as DNA, the CDR3 is TGTGCCAGTAGTACCAGGGGGCTGAACACTGAAGCTTTCTTT. Its protein is CASSTRGLNTEAFF.

The genes are TRBV5-1 and TRBJ2-3; 12 bases fit TRBD2. V gave up 4 bases and J gave up 0 bases; unmatched junction bases: 3. Germline assignment: CDR1 SGHRS and CDR2 YFSETQ. The length of the CDR3 is 16 residues. As DNA, the CDR3 is TGCGCCAGCAGCCACGGGACTAGCGGGAGCACAGATACGCAGTATTTT. This encodes CASSHGTSGSTDTQYF.

The chain combines TRBV7-3 with TRBJ2-1; 7 bases agree with TRBD1. Germline loops: CDR1 SGHTA, CDR2 FQGTGA. V gave up 5 bases and J gave up 9 bases; unmatched junction bases: 4. This CDR3 region has 12 residues. The CDR3 protein is CASSPGTAEQFF. CDR3 bases: TGTGCCAGCAGCCCCGGGACAGCTGAGCAGTTCTTC.

This chain links TRBV2 with TRBJ1-1; TRBD1 is a possible D gene (6 bases). This CDR3 has 14 amino acids. The ends were cut back, 7 bases at V and 3 bases at J, with 15 bases in the middle. The germline CDR1 and CDR2 sequences are SNHLY and FYNNEI. The CDR3 DNA reads as TGTGCCAGCAACCTACAGGGAAGGGACACTGAAGCTTTCTTT. Encoded protein: CASNLQGRDTEAFF. Using reference TRBV2 and TRBJ1-1 for the parts outside the CDR3, the full variable domain is EPEVTQTPSHQVTQMGQEVILRCVPISNHLYFYWYRQILGQKVEFLVSFYNNEISEKSEIFDDQFSVERPDGSNFTLKIRSTKLEDSAMYFCASNLQGRDTEAFFGQGTRLTVV.

The genes are TRBV4-2 and TRBJ2-2; D might be TRBD2 (6 bases). Germline values: CDR1 LGHNA, CDR2 YNFKEQ. The germline V and J ends were trimmed by 4 bases and 5 bases, with 17 bases remaining between them. CDR3 size: 16 residues. This chain's CDR3 is CASSRDRDSVTGELFF. The CDR3 nucleotides read TGTGCCAGCAGCCGGGACCGGGACTCTGTAACCGGGGAGCTGTTTTTT.

The chain uses TRBV18 and TRBJ2-4, with 8 nucleotides matching TRBD1. After removal of 3 bases from V and 0 bases from J, the junction contained 4 bases not matched to a gene. The CDR3 consists of 16 residues. Germline CDR1 and CDR2: KGHSH and LQKENI. The CDR3 is CASSPQGALAKNIQYF. Here the CDR3 DNA reads TGTGCCAGCTCACCGCAGGGGGCCTTAGCCAAAAACATTCAGTACTTC.

This chain links TRBV7-2 with TRBJ1-5; weak D call: TRBD1 (5 bases). The germline V and J ends were trimmed by 1 base and 5 bases, with 18 bases remaining between them. The length of the CDR3 is 17 residues. Germline V gene data show CDR1 as SGHTA and CDR2 as FQGNSA. The chain's CDR3 is CASSLDVVRGFDQPQHF. The CDR3 nucleotides are TGTGCCAGCAGCTTAGACGTCGTTCGGGGGTTTGATCAGCCCCAGCATTTT.

The J gene is TRBJ1-2, the V gene TRBV6-6, with no clear D. This CDR3 is built from 10 residues. Germline loops: CDR1 MNHNY, CDR2 SVGAGI (reference sequence). Trimming pared 8 bases from V and 3 bases from J, leaving 4 bases between. Written as DNA, the CDR3 is TGTGCCAGCGGAGACTATGGCTACACCTTC. This sequence encodes CASGDYGYTF.

The rearrangement links TRBV7-9 to TRBJ1-6; no clear D. Trimming pared 5 bases from V and 7 bases from J, leaving 12 bases between. Germline V lookup: CDR1 SEHNR, CDR2 FQNEAQ (reference sequence). This CDR3 has 14 amino acids. The CDR3 region has the DNA TGTGCCAGCAGCCAAATAGGAGGAAATTCACCCCTCCACTTT. Amino acids: CASSQIGGNSPLHF.